The clone carrying this TCR beta chain was found many times. Its antigen is currently unknown. This CDR3 has 15 amino acids. The trim removed 6 bases at V and 5 bases at J, leaving 12 bases unmatched. Germline V gives CDR1 SGHVS, CDR2 FQNEAQ. The entry originates in a study of T cell repertoires in cytomegalovirus infection. Overall study context: Carrying CMV and the relevant HLA type showed in public TCR beta signatures.

Whole-study findings and limits: The ex vivo response was dominated by HLA-C-restricted CMV-specific TCR beta clonotypes.

TCRdb independently ran MiXCR on the reads; one entry per CDR3 protein. The sample contains approximately 500,000 distinct CDR3 sequences, approximately 15% of which appear only once. V is TRBV7-8 and J is TRBJ2-7, with 8 positions matching TRBD2. The material sequenced was CD8+ T cells from PBMCs. The source is a human donor in good health (CMV status not recorded). Some clones in this sample may be carry-over from other donors' samples. CDR3 sequence reads: CASSPLPAGDNEQYF. The DNA of the CDR3 is TGTGCCAGCAGTCCTCTCCCAGCGGGAGACAACGAGCAGTACTTC.